This TCR beta chain was recorded in a study of cytomegalovirus exposure and HLA in healthy donors (dated by TCRdb to the late 2010s). Study-level background: According to an earlier analysis of 550 to 700 of the donors, about 179 million T cells yielded 120 million or so unique TCR beta sequences and about 300 Gb of sequence data. The study was designed to test whether signatures of past pathogen exposure could be identified by cataloging public T cell receptors. A later analysis re-examined previously published TCR beta repertoires from roughly 720 donors and added high-resolution HLA genotyping to investigate patterns of TCR occurrence. In addition to the first cohort of approximately 650 subjects, a separate validation cohort of 130 or so different subjects was used. The number of donors typed differed by locus, with 629-630 for A, B, C, DRB1 and DQB1, 522 for DQA1, 600 to 610 for DPA1, and around 460 for DPB1. A later genetic analysis took genome-wide SNP genotypes for about 60% of the roughly 670 donors and used that subset as a discovery cohort. The study combined high-throughput TCR immunosequencing, statistical association of individual TCRs with disease status, and machine learning to predict cytomegalovirus infection status. Using immunosequencing, the study profiled T cell repertoires from approximately 700 subjects and related those repertoires to cytomegalovirus serostatus. Donor age, sex, ethnicity and CMV serostatus were collected together with the repertoire data. An early release that covered about 600 HLA-typed donors contained approximately 300 gigabases of sequencing data and tens of millions of unique TCR sequences. HLA typing covered class I and class II loci at four-digit resolution. Every discovery cohort repertoire had been produced on one sequencing platform. To decide whether each TCR beta V gene segment behaved as functional or pseudogenic, an earlier analysis of fewer than 750 of the donors relied on high-throughput TCR beta sequencing. Of the approximately 370 genotyped donors, 80% to 90% were placed in the genetic ancestry cluster associated with self-reported Caucasian donors. On average, roughly 240,000 unique TCR beta nucleotide sequences were sequenced per donor among a few hundred genotyped donors of the cohort, with roughly 18% of those sequences being non-productive. In the later analysis, no new phenotypic data were used to find candidate immune exposures; instead, reliance was placed on TCR beta sequences and their occurrence across donors. Roughly 5 DR-DQ haplotypes were handled as single units for association and clustering, since linkage in the cohort was strong.

Libraries were made using the immunoSEQ multiplex PCR assay. The multiplex PCR relied on a mix of 60 forward primers for TCR Vbeta segments and 13 reverse primers for TCR Jbeta segments. Amplification of the CDR3 region of rearranged TCR beta genes was performed with a multiplex PCR assay on genomic DNA. The amplified TCR beta libraries were sequenced on the Illumina HiSeq System as 87-base-pair reads. The study's processing was this. Across the roughly 640 repertoires, a later analysis counted tens of millions of unique TCR beta chains, roughly 11 million of which were shared by at least two donors. Raw reads were error-corrected and collapsed into unique sequences with a nearest-neighbor algorithm that merged closely related sequences to remove PCR and sequencing errors. Alignment of CDR3 sequences to IMGT reference sequences was used to assign V, D and J gene segments. For a sequence to be retained, a match of at least six nucleotides to both a V gene segment and a J gene segment was required. A rearrangement counted as productive if the CDR3 had no stop codons and remained in frame with V and J, and every other rearrangement counted as non-productive. Following IMGT convention, CDR3 was defined as the stretch from the second conserved V-encoded cysteine to the conserved J-encoded phenylalanine. In an earlier analysis of some 550 of the donors, sequences lacking an unambiguous match to a single V gene segment were excluded. In an earlier analysis of some 590 of the donors, V segments were called functional above 56.7% productive rearrangements and were called segregating when the between-donor standard deviation exceeded 5%. To diagnose cytomegalovirus status from the catalog of TCR beta chain sequences, a statistical classification framework was built. V and J gene assignment, in a later analysis, came from comparing TCR nucleotide sequences with IMGT/GENE-DB human TR gene sequences. Using the TCRdist pipeline, a later analysis assigned CDR3 sequences along with most-parsimonious VDJ recombination scenarios. In a later analysis, each TCR beta chain was defined by its CDR3 amino acid sequence together with its V-gene family, and reads without a unique V-gene family were excluded. To address suspected cross-contamination and a sequencing artifact, a later analysis removed a few hundred highly shared, low-generation-probability nucleotide sequences. For each public chain, a later analysis derived a clonal expansion index from normalized ranks of inferred template counts within each repertoire. Generation probabilities in a later analysis came from a VDJ recombination model fitted to out-of-frame rearrangements, and those results were checked against IGoR. In a later analysis, TCR-TCR, TCR-HLA and TCR-CMV co-occurrence was scored with hypergeometric tests, and a repertoire-size bias correction was applied to TCR pairs. False discovery rates were estimated in a later analysis by permuting HLA or CMV assignments 20 times. In a later analysis, co-occurring TCRs were grouped with DBSCAN, and TCRdist sequence similarity was added when clustering was performed within HLA-allele-positive subsets. Repertoires with fewer than 30,000 or more than 120,000 public chains, plus five repertoires with anomalous nucleotide sharing, were excluded from co-occurrence clustering. In TCRdb, the immuneACCESS table is reduced to in-frame sequences with V and J assigned. These tables do not hold every clone; where another copy was compared, an unresolved V gene accounts for under half, and the others remain unexplained. V and J calls and clone size are those listed in that table; D and trimming were worked out from the DNA. The sample records 88,000 or so clones, approximately 60% of which are singletons. About 4.2% of the sample comes from the top ten.

The cohort comprised 670 or so healthy bone marrow donors. Cohort members were all nominally healthy when sampled, although unrecorded immune exposures were likely present. The donor was CMV seropositive and belonged to the group of over 250 seropositive cohort members. Each donor provided a peripheral blood sample, and peripheral blood mononuclear cells were used for TCR beta sequencing. Genomic DNA extraction from the blood cell samples was performed with the Qiagen DNeasy Blood Extraction Kit. The study at large found these results: A few of the identified cytomegalovirus-associated TCR beta chains were confirmed in vitro to be specific for cytomegalovirus antigens. Some IMGT-functional V segments, including TRBV6-2 and TRBV6-3, could not be told apart with the 87-base-pair reads, so those segments were excluded. This cohort had only TCR beta chains sequenced, and the lack of alpha or paired-chain data limited which features could be detected. A later analysis reported that several top co-occurrence clusters appeared linked to parvovirus B19, influenza, CMV and Epstein-Barr virus. The classifier was reported to diagnose cytomegalovirus status with high specificity and sensitivity in both the original and validation cohorts. In an earlier analysis of approximately 590 of the donors, most TCR beta V segments were observed in productive rearrangements about 90% or about 30% of the time, broadly matching IMGT annotations. Roughly uniform sequencing depth across donors was assumed in presence/absence analyses, although this assumption may not hold. A total of 164 TCR beta chains were listed by the study as associated with cytomegalovirus. A cluster of highly shared sequence variants was judged likely to represent a technical artifact of the sequencing pipeline. Because some donors lacked HLA typing at each locus, the association tests relied only on the typed subset. Compared with the approximately 670-donor mean, donors in an Asian-associated ancestry cluster had fewer N-insertions in productive TCRs, according to a later genetic analysis. A later genetic analysis associated a missense DCLRE1C variant with V-gene and J-gene trimming of TCR beta chains, and an independent cohort replicated the association. Most TCR sequences were observed very rarely across donors, whereas some public TCRs were present in many individuals. Linkage disequilibrium might explain the correlated functional status among segregating V segments, but an unknown experimental factor could not be excluded. A later analysis found that TCR association rates varied across HLA loci, with DRB1 alleles showing the most associated TCRs and HLA-C alleles the fewest. At a false discovery rate of 0.05, a later analysis linked about 17,000 TCR beta sequences to specific HLA alleles. Because counts were too low, under 20 rarely observed V segments, including chromosome 9 orphons, were left out of the earlier analysis of a few hundred of the donors. Assigning TCR associations to individual alleles was difficult when HLA alleles, especially DR and DQ, strongly co-occurred. It was suggested by the authors that the approach could potentially be generalized to other disease states and immunological phenotypes. The only immune exposure information available for the cohort was CMV serostatus. A later analysis found that most CMV-associated TCR beta chains appeared HLA-restricted, with HLA associations seemingly driven largely by CMV exposure. In a later analysis, HLA-associated TCR beta chains showed more clonal expansion and lower generation probabilities than non-associated chains that were equally common. A further reported finding was that TCR beta sequences accurately predicted the HLA-A and HLA-B alleles for most subjects in the first cohort.

In regard to this clone: No cognate antigen has been identified for it. No per-base quality is available; no much larger clone lies one base away.

The germline V gene encodes CDR1 SGDLS and CDR2 YYNGEE. V sheds 4 bases and J sheds 1 base, leaving 11 bases between their ends. From cysteine to phenylalanine, the CDR3 is 14 amino acids long. Only the CDR3 region is kept as DNA, spanning 42 bases read in frame from base 1. The clonotype was recovered from a male donor in good health and CMV-seropositive. The rearrangement joined TRBV9 to TRBJ1-1; no D segment can be confidently identified. The sequenced sample was PBMCs. At the DNA level, the sequence is TGTGCCAGCAGCCCCGGGAGAGCGAACACTGAAGCTTTCTTT. The resulting protein is CASSPGRANTEAFF.